Given below is one T cell receptor (beta chain) in context. This clonotype was found a few times. The antigen this receptor binds is unknown. No per-base quality is available; no much larger clone lies one base away. The TCR beta CDR3 regions were amplified from the RNA transcripts. The TCR CDR3 was subjected to a first round of RT-PCR using the HTBI primer set and the Qiagen OneStep RT-PCR kit. The libraries were constructed in a second round of multiplex PCR and then size-selected and purified. Sequencing of the libraries was done on an Illumina HiSeq2000 using paired-end 100 bp reads. The original pipeline was this. SOAPnuke was used to process the raw data, throwing out any read that contained adapters or uncalled bases, had a mean Phred below 15, or lacked an exact constant-primer or identifier match. COPE v1.2.5 was used to merge high-quality paired reads, and clonotypes were defined as unique nucleotide sequences. MiTCR v1.1 was used to align clonotypes to the IMGT TRBV, TRBD and TRBJ reference segments. The analysis was restricted to V-J combinations with a frequency above 0.0001, which together covered 99.2% of the repertoires. The TCS score was defined as the ratio of F50 (clonal expansion) to E x V (chaos), calculated using BLOSUM62-based TCRdist between CDR3 peptides within each V-J. Welch's t-statistics and random forest reduced around 520 V-J features to 10 to 15, which were used in a naive Bayes classifier (R e1071). The public reads were reprocessed in TCRdb via fastp at Q25 and MiXCR, keeping in-frame beta chains. Rows merge per CDR3 protein into single entries with the most common DNA and genes. What appears here as the V and J calls and clone size reflects TCRdb's work, not the paper's. The sample has 650,000 to 700,000 distinct CDR3 sequences on record, 15% to 20% of them singletons. The biggest ten clones account for 15% of the sample.

These data come from a study of T cells in Graves' hyperthyroidism and ophthalmopathy (dated by TCRdb to about 2019). A note on the overall study: Peripheral blood was collected at initial diagnosis, before any treatment. In addition, the study compared T-cell repertoires in thyroid tissue and in blood from roughly 6 Graves' hyperthyroidism patients. According to the paper, TCR Vbeta CDR3 sequencing was carried out on over 130 peripheral blood samples, which came from fewer than 50 ophthalmopathy, around 75 hyperthyroidism and approximately 17 progressor patients. To identify distinguishing TCR V-J signatures, a discovery cohort of about a hundred patients was used, comprising under 45 with Graves' ophthalmopathy and 55 to 65 with stable Graves' hyperthyroidism. The roughly 94 discovery patients were randomly split 7:3 into training and test sets. Prospective prediction of ophthalmopathy was tested in an independent validation cohort consisting of some 19 hyperthyroidism patients and 17 patients who later progressed to ophthalmopathy. After sampling, hyperthyroidism patients received methimazole starting at 30 mg daily, and ophthalmopathy patients received high-dose intravenous methylprednisolone. What the work shows at the level of the full study, not this receptor alone: During validation, the model predicted progression to ophthalmopathy a median of about 6.5 months ahead of onset, with roughly 65% sensitivity and under 85% specificity. Sample size was not statistically predetermined, and investigators were not blinded to group allocation. Ophthalmopathy was separated from stable hyperthyroidism by a 13 V-J signature model, with approximately 90% sensitivity and about 81% specificity obtained in cross-validation and 80%/75% obtained in testing. Most expanded thyroid clonotypes (frequency above 0.001) were also found in blood, which suggests that blood repertoires may mirror thyroid immune responses.

Stable Graves' hyperthyroidism was defined as the absence of progression to ophthalmopathy over 18 months of follow-up. Hyperthyroidism patients were aged 18 to 65 years and newly diagnosed, with disease duration of less than 2 months. Exclusion was applied to patients with uncontrolled infections, other autoimmune diseases, pregnancy or lactation. Diagnoses relied on clinical symptoms, serum thyroxine and TRAb, thyroid ultrasound and orbital computed tomography. PBMCs were separated from 10 ml of fresh peripheral blood using Ficoll-Paque density gradient centrifugation. Total RNA was extracted using Trizol reagent, and RNA quality was assessed on an Agilent 2100 Bioanalyzer. From its cysteine to its phenylalanine, the CDR3 spans 17 amino acids. The entry retains the CDR3 DNA only, 51 bases that are in frame from base 1. The germline V gene sets CDR1 to KGHSH and CDR2 to LQKENI. V is cut by 3 bases and J by 0 bases, and the space between the germline ends is 12 bases.

This sequence uses TRBV18 and TRBJ2-6; a tentative D call is TRBD1 (5 bases match). The receptor was derived from a man aged 50 to 60 with Graves' hyperthyroidism. Material for sequencing was blood. The CDR3 reads CASSPTVYLSGANVLTF. At the DNA level, the sequence is TGTGCCAGCTCACCGACAGTTTACCTCTCTGGGGCCAACGTCCTGACTTTC.